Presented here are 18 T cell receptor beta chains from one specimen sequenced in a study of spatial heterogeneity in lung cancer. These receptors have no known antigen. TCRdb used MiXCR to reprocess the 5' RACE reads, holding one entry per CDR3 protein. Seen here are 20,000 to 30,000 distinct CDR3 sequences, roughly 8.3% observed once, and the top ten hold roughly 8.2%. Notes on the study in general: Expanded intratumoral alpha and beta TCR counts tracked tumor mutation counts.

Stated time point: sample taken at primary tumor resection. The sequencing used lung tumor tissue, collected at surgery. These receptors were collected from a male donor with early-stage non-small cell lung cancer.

The CDR3 coding sequence is TGTGCCAGCAGTGCCGACGCGAGCTCCTACAATGAGCAGTTCTTC. It yields the protein CASSADASSYNEQFF. The chain joins TRBV6-5 to TRBJ2-1; D is unclear. Germline loops: CDR1 MNHEY, CDR2 SVGAGI. The CDR3 extends over 15 amino acids. V lost 5 bases to trimming and J lost 0 bases, with 11 bases between them.

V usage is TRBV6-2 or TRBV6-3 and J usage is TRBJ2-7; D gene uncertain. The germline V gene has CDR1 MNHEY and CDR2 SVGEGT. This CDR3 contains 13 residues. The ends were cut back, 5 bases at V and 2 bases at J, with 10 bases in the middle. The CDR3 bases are TGTGCCAGCAGTCTGACACCCACCTACGAGCAGTACTTC. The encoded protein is CASSLTPTYEQYF.

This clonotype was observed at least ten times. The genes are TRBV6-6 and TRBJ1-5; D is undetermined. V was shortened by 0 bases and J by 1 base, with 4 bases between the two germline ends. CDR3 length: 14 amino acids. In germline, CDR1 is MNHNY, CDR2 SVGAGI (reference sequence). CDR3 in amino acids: CASSYSESNQPQHF. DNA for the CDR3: TGTGCCAGCAGTTACTCTGAGAGCAATCAGCCCCAGCATTTT.

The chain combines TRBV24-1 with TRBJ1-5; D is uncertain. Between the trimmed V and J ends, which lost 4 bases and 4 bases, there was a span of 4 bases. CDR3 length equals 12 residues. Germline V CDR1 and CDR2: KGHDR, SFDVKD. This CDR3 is CATSEWNQPQHF. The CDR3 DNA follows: TGTGCCACCAGTGAGTGGAATCAGCCCCAGCATTTT.

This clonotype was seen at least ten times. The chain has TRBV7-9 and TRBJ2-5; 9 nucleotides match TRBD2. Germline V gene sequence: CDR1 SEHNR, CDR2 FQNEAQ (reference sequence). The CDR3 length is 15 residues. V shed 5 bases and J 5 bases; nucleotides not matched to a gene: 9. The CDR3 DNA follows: TGTGCCAGCAGCCCTGATAGCGGGGGTAGGGAGACCCAGTACTTC. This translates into CASSPDSGGRETQYF. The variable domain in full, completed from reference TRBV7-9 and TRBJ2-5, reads DTGVSQNPRHKITKRGQNVTFRCDPISEHNRLYWYRQTLGQGPEFLTYFQNEAQLEKSRLLSDRFSAERPKGSFSTLEIQRTEQGDSAMYLCASSPDSGGRETQYFGPGTRLLVL.

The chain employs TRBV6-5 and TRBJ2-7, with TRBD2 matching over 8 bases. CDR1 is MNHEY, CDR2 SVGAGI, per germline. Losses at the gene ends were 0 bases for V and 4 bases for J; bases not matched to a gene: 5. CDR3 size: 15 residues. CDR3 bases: TGTGCCAGCAGTTACTCGGGTAGCGGGATTTACGAGCAGTACTTC. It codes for CASSYSGSGIYEQYF.

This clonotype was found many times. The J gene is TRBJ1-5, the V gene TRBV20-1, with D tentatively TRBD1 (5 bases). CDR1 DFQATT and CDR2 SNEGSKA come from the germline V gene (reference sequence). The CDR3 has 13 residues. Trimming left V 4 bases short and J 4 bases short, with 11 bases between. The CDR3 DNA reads TGCAGTGCTAAACCTTGGGGGAATCAGCCCCAGCATTTT. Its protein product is CSAKPWGNQPQHF.

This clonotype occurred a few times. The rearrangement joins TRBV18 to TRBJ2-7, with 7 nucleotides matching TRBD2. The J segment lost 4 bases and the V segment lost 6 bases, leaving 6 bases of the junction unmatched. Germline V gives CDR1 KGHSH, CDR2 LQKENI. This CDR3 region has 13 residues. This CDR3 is CASSLAGDYEQYF. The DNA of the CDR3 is TGTGCCAGCTCTTTGGCGGGAGATTACGAGCAGTACTTC. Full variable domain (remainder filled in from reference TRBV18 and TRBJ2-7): NAGVMQNPRHLVRRRGQEARLRCSPMKGHSHVYWYRQLPEEGLKFMVYLQKENIIDESGMPKERFSAEFPKEGPSILRIQQVVRGDSAAYFCASSLAGDYEQYFGPGTRLTVT.

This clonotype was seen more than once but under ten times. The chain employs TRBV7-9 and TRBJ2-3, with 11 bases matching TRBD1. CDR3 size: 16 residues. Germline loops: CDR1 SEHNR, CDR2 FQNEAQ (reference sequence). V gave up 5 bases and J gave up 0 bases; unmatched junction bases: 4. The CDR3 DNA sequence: TGTGCCAGCAGCGATGGACAGGGGGCCAGCACAGATACGCAGTATTTT. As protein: CASSDGQGASTDTQYF.

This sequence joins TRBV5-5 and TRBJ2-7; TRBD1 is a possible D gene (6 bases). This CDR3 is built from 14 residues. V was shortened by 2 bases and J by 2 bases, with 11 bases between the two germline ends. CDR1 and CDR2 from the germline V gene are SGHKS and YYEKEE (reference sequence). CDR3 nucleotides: TGTGCCAGCAGCTTACAGGGCTGGACCTACGAGCAGTACTTC. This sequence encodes CASSLQGWTYEQYF.

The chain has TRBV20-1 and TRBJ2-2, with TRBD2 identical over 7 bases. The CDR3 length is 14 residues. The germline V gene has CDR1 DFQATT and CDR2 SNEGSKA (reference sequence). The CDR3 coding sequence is TGCAGGGAGGGACTATTCGCGAACACCGGGGAGCTGTTTTTT. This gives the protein CREGLFANTGELFF.

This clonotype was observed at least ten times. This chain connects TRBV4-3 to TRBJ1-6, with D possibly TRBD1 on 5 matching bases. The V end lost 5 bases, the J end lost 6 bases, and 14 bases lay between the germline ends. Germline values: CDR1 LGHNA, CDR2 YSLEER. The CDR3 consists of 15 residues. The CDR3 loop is CASSKGRRSNSPLHF. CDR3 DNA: TGCGCCAGCAGCAAGGGACGGAGAAGTAATTCACCCCTCCACTTT.

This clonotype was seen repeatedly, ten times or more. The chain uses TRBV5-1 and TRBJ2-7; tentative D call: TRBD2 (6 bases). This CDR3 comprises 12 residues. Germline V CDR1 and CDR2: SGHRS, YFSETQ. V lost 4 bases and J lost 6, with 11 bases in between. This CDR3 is CASSEPEGEQYF. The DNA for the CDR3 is TGCGCCAGCAGCGAACCGGAGGGCGAGCAGTACTTC.

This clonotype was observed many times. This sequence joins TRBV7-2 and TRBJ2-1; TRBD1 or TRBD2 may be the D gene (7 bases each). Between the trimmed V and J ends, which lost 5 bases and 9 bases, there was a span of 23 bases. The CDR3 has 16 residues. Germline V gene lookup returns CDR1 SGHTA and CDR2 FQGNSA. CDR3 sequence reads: CASSLAGTDRGGEQFF. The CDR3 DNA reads TGTGCCAGCAGCCTCGCCGGGACAGACCGCGGGGGTGAGCAGTTCTTC.

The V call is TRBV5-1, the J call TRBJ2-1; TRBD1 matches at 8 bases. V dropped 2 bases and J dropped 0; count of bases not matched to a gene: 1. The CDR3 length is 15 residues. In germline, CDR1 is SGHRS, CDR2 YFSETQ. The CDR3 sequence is CASSLTGGSYNEQFF. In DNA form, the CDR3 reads TGCGCCAGCAGCTTAACAGGGGGCTCCTACAATGAGCAGTTCTTC.

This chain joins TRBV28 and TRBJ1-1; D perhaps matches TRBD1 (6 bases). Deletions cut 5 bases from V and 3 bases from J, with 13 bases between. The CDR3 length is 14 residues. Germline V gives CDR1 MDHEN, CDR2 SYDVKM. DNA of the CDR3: TGTGCCAGCAGTCTTACAGGGACGGACACTGAAGCTTTCTTT. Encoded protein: CASSLTGTDTEAFF.

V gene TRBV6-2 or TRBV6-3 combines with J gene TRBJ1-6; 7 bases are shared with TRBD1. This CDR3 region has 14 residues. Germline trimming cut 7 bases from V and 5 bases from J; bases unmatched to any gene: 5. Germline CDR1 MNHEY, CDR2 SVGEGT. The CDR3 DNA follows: TGTGCCAGCACTCGGGACAGCGATAATTCACCCCTCCACTTT. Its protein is CASTRDSDNSPLHF.

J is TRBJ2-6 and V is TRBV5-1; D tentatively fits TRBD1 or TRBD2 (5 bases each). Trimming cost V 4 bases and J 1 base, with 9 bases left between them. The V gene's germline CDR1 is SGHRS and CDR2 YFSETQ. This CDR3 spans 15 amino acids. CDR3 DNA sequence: TGCGCCAGCAGCCCGGGGCGTTCTGGGGCCAACGTCCTGACTTTC. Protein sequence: CASSPGRSGANVLTF. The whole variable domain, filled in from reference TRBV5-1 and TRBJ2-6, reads KAGVTQTPRYLIKTRGQQVTLSCSPISGHRSVSWYQQTPGQGLQFLFEYFSETQRNKGNFPGRFSGRQFSNSRSEMNVSTLELGDSALYLCASSPGRSGANVLTFGAGSRLTVL.